Listed here are 6 T cell receptor beta chains from one sample, sequenced in a study of blood T cells in healthy people across ages. Alongside a J-beta primer mix, a sample-barcoded 5' primer served in a second PCR lasting about 6 to 12 cycles. TCRdb ran MiXCR on the 5' RACE reads and lists one entry per CDR3 protein. The sample carries more than 700,000 distinct CDR3 sequences, 46% recorded once. The sample was blood. The receptors were gathered from a man aged 80 or over in good health.

This clonotype was observed a few times. The rearrangement links TRBV29-1 to TRBJ2-5, with D maybe TRBD1 (6 bases). This CDR3 region has 12 residues. The germline V gene encodes CDR1 SQVTM and CDR2 ANQGSEA. V gave up 7 bases and J gave up 4 bases, with 13 bases separating them. The CDR3 reads CSAYRDAETQYF. The CDR3 coding sequence is TGCAGCGCATACAGGGACGCAGAGACCCAGTACTTC.

The CDR3 sequence is CASSDSSGGPSFSYEQYF. As DNA, the CDR3 is TGTGCCAGCAGTGATTCTAGTGGAGGACCCTCCTTCTCCTACGAGCAGTACTTC. The rearrangement uses TRBV25-1 and TRBJ2-7; tentatively, D is TRBD2 (5 bases). Germline lookup yields CDR1 MGHDK and CDR2 SYGVNS. The CDR3 is 18 amino acids. Trimming removed 3 bases at V and 0 bases at J, with 21 bases between.

The V gene is TRBV14, the J gene TRBJ2-3; 7 bases map to TRBD1. Germline values: CDR1 SGHDN, CDR2 FVKESK. This CDR3 is built from 16 residues. V shed 1 base and J 2 bases; nucleotides not matched to a gene: 6. The CDR3, as DNA: TGTGCCAGCAGCCAAGTTCGGGACAGTGTCACAGATACGCAGTATTTT. It yields the protein CASSQVRDSVTDTQYF. Using reference TRBV14 and TRBJ2-3 for the parts outside the CDR3, the full variable domain is EAGVTQFPSHSVIEKGQTVTLRCDPISGHDNLYWYRRVMGKEIKFLLHFVKESKQDESGMPNNRFLAERTGGTYSTLKVQPAELEDSGVYFCASSQVRDSVTDTQYFGPGTRLTVL.

The chain is built from TRBV9 and TRBJ2-1; perhaps TRBD2 as D (7 bases). CDR1 SGDLS and CDR2 YYNGEE come from the germline V gene. This CDR3 region has 14 residues. The V gene lost 4 bases and the J gene lost 4 bases, with 12 bases spanning the gap. The DNA for the CDR3 is TGTGCCAGCAGCCAAGGGGGGGTTTACAATGAGCAGTTCTTC. This translates into CASSQGGVYNEQFF.

This clonotype has a handful of counts. CDR3 DNA: TGCGCCAGCAGCTTGGTTGGCGGGAGAATTGGTAATGAGCAGTTCTTC. Protein sequence: CASSLVGGRIGNEQFF. V usage is TRBV5-1 and J usage is TRBJ2-1; 7 bases are shared with TRBD2. This CDR3 comprises 16 residues. CDR1 is SGHRS, CDR2 YFSETQ, per germline. With V trimmed by 0 bases and J by 7 bases, 10 bases remained unmatched. Full variable domain (rest looked up from reference TRBV5-1 and TRBJ2-1): KAGVTQTPRYLIKTRGQQVTLSCSPISGHRSVSWYQQTPGQGLQFLFEYFSETQRNKGNFPGRFSGRQFSNSRSEMNVSTLELGDSALYLCASSLVGGRIGNEQFFGPGTRLTVL.

On this clonotype itself: The junction departs from the called germline gene at one end, perhaps through a read error. The genes are TRBV7-3 and TRBJ2-7; TRBD2 matches 7 bases. The CDR3 is 14 amino acids. The germline V gene encodes CDR1 SGHTA and CDR2 FQGTGA. The CDR3 DNA reads as TGTGCCAGCAGCGCGGGAGTACCCCCGGAAGAGCTGTACTTC. Its protein is CASSAGVPPEELYF.